The present TCR beta chain was sequenced within a study of metastatic and nonmetastatic thyroid tumors. Across the study: The authors compared repertoires across blood and tumor or nodule tissue from malignant and benign thyroid patients. The study's findings and limits: The study reportedly found significantly higher TCR beta diversity in malignant thyroid tumors than benign nodules, in blood and tumor.

Trimming stripped 2 bases from V and 8 bases from J, with 13 bases between. The CDR3 has 15 amino acids. Germline assignment: CDR1 MRHNA and CDR2 SNTAGT. Every patient was untreated before thyroid surgery. About this clone itself: What it recognizes is unknown.

Authors' data handling: What underpinned the distant-metastasis classifier for papillary thyroid cancer was the set of CDR3 differences across clinicopathological groups. TCRdb reprocessed the PCR reads via MiXCR. In this record, the V and J calls reflect TCRdb's handling and not the investigators' own analysis. This table has about 41,000 clones, roughly 31% appearing once. This clonotype was obtained from a male donor with papillary thyroid cancer or a benign thyroid nodule (not recorded which). Some clones in this sample may be carry-over from other donors' samples. The sequencing input was blood. This sequence joins TRBV6-4 and TRBJ2-6; no clear D. The CDR3 coding sequence is TGTGCCAGCAGTGACACTATCTCTGAGTCCAACGTCCTGACTTTC. Amino acid sequence: CASSDTISESNVLTF.